This TCR beta chain was sequenced for a study of CD8+CD57+ T cells in acquired aplastic anemia. The study profiled TCR beta VDJ and CDR3 using genomic DNA as template. TCRdb re-analysed the reads in MiXCR, keeping a single row per CDR3 protein. The sample consists of under 350,000 distinct CDR3 sequences, roughly 61% of them appearing once. Sequenced patients had shown CD8+CD57+ cell expansion by flow cytometry. Sequences were obtained from sorted CD4+, CD8+, or CD8+CD57+ T cells (not recorded which) from PBMCs. The receptor comes from a human donor with aplastic anemia.

Here the CDR3 DNA reads TGTGCCAGCAGCGGGGGAGGGCAAGTGGGTCAGCCCCAGCATTTT. Translating it yields CASSGGGQVGQPQHF. The chain has TRBV7-2 and TRBJ1-5; possible D gene TRBD1, 5 bases. This CDR3 comprises 15 residues. The V and J ends lost 5 bases and 6 bases respectively, with 17 bases between them. Looked up from germline, CDR1 is SGHTA and CDR2 is FQGNSA. The full variable domain, in which reference TRBV7-2 and TRBJ1-5 provide the parts outside the CDR3, is GAGVSQSPSNKVTEKGKDVELRCDPISGHTALYWYRQSLGQGLEFLIYFQGNSAPDKSGLPSDRFSAERTGGSVSTLTIQRTQQEDSAVYLCASSGGGQVGQPQHFGDGTRLSIL.